The 16 T cell receptor beta chains below come from one sample, sequenced in a study of cytomegalovirus exposure and HLA in healthy donors. The primer mix had 60 Vbeta and 13 Jbeta primers. TCRdb's table, derived via immunoSEQ multiplex PCR, lists solely in-frame clones and lacks some. The sample yields more than 95,000 clones, approximately 17% seen once. What was sequenced was PBMCs. The receptors originated from a female donor in good health and CMV-seropositive.

This clone has only a few counts. The CDR3 nucleotides are TGTGCCAGCCGTATTCCGAGGGAAAAACTGTTTTTT. It translates to CASRIPREKLFF. This rearrangement joins TRBV28 to TRBJ1-4; D remains ambiguous. The germline CDR1 and CDR2 sequences are MDHEN and SYDVKM. The V gene lost 8 bases and the J gene lost 8 bases, with 12 bases spanning the gap. The CDR3 is 12 amino acids. Full variable domain (outside the CDR3, taken from reference TRBV28 and TRBJ1-4): DVKVTQSSRYLVKRTGEKVFLECVQDMDHENMFWYRQDPGLGLRLIYFSYDVKMKEKGDIPEGYSVSREKKERFSLILESASTNQTSMYLCASRIPREKLFFGSGTQLSVL.

This clone has more than one count but fewer than ten. The J gene is TRBJ1-2, the V gene TRBV19; a weak D match, TRBD1 (5 bases). The ends were cut back, 5 bases at V and 8 bases at J, with 15 bases in the middle. Per germline, CDR1 LNHDA and CDR2 SQIVND (reference sequence). The length of the CDR3 is 13 residues. CDR3 loop: CASSRQGFGGYTF. As DNA, the CDR3 is TGTGCCAGTAGTCGCCAGGGTTTTGGCGGCTACACCTTC.

The J gene is TRBJ1-1, the V gene TRBV2; D is uncertain. The CDR3 extends over 12 amino acids. Germline loops: CDR1 SNHLY, CDR2 FYNNEI. The V end was cut by 5 bases, the J end by 3 bases, with 7 bases between. Written as DNA, the CDR3 is TGTGCCAGCAGTCCAGAAGACACTGAAGCTTTCTTT. Translated: CASSPEDTEAFF. Filled out from reference TRBV2 and TRBJ1-1, the complete variable domain reads EPEVTQTPSHQVTQMGQEVILRCVPISNHLYFYWYRQILGQKVEFLVSFYNNEISEKSEIFDDQFSVERPDGSNFTLKIRSTKLEDSAMYFCASSPEDTEAFFGQGTRLTVV.

This clone was seen many times. V usage is TRBV9 and J usage is TRBJ2-1; 11 bases line up with TRBD2. J lost 10 bases, V lost 2 bases, and 11 bases had no gene match. This CDR3 is built from 16 residues. Germline assignment: CDR1 SGDLS and CDR2 YYNGEE. The CDR3 region is CASSVLAGGTVREQFF. The CDR3 DNA follows: TGTGCCAGCAGCGTCCTAGCGGGGGGCACGGTGAGAGAGCAGTTCTTC.

J is TRBJ2-7 and V is TRBV4-3, with D possibly matching TRBD2 (6 bases). Trimming removed 4 bases at V and 5 bases at J, with 12 bases between. This CDR3 has 13 residues. Germline V gives CDR1 LGHNA, CDR2 YSLEER. The CDR3 bases are TGCGCCAGCAGCCCCGGCGGGGTCAACGAGCAGTACTTC. This gives the protein CASSPGGVNEQYF.

The J gene is TRBJ2-7, the V gene TRBV28, with 10 bases fitting TRBD1. CDR1 and CDR2 from the germline V gene are MDHEN and SYDVKM. V dropped 8 bases and J dropped 2; count of bases not matched to a gene: 15. This CDR3 is 17 amino acids long. The CDR3 nucleotides read TGTGCCAGCTCCGCGCTAACCGGGACAGGGGACCCCTACGAGCAGTACTTC. The encoded protein is CASSALTGTGDPYEQYF.

This chain uses TRBV5-1 with TRBJ2-2, with 7 bases lining up with TRBD1. Germline V gene data show CDR1 as SGHRS and CDR2 as YFSETQ. V trimming: 8 bases; J trimming: 4 bases; junction bases outside the gene matches: 8. The CDR3 runs to 14 residues. The CDR3 loop is CASARDSLTGELFF. CDR3 DNA sequence: TGCGCCAGTGCCCGGGACAGCCTCACCGGGGAGCTGTTTTTT.

There are a few counts of this clone. The chain carries TRBV28 and TRBJ1-1, with D tentatively TRBD1 (5 bases). Trimming stripped 3 bases from V and 0 bases from J, with 11 bases between. The CDR3 has 15 residues. CDR1 is MDHEN and CDR2 is SYDVKM in the germline V gene. CDR3 DNA sequence: TGTGCCAGCAGTTTTATGGGAGGGGTGAACACTGAAGCTTTCTTT. This translates into CASSFMGGVNTEAFF. The variable domain in full, with the rest retrieved from reference TRBV28 and TRBJ1-1, is DVKVTQSSRYLVKRTGEKVFLECVQDMDHENMFWYRQDPGLGLRLIYFSYDVKMKEKGDIPEGYSVSREKKERFSLILESASTNQTSMYLCASSFMGGVNTEAFFGQGTRLTVV.

This clone has just a few counts. The rearrangement uses TRBV7-3 and TRBJ2-3; D ambiguous. This CDR3 comprises 14 residues. CDR1 SGHTA and CDR2 FQGTGA come from the germline V gene. V was cut by 2 bases and J by 4 bases, with 10 bases left in between. The CDR3 nucleotides are TGTGCCAGCAGCTTACAGTTTCCAGCAGATACGCAGTATTTT. Translation gives CASSLQFPADTQYF.

This clone was seen only a few times. The rearrangement uses TRBV27 and TRBJ2-2; a possible D gene is TRBD2 (7 bases). The CDR3 has 15 residues. Germline V gene data show CDR1 as MNHEY and CDR2 as SMNVEV (reference sequence). The germline V and J ends were trimmed by 6 bases and 4 bases, with 15 bases remaining between them. The CDR3, as DNA: TGTGCCAGCAGATATGCGGGGGCCGGCACCGGGGAGCTGTTTTTT. This encodes CASRYAGAGTGELFF.

This clone has more than one count but fewer than ten. J is TRBJ2-7 and V is TRBV18; 9 bases agree with TRBD2. The J segment lost 0 bases and the V segment lost 2 bases, leaving 8 bases of the junction unmatched. This CDR3 has 17 residues. CDR1 and CDR2 (germline): KGHSH, LQKENI. The DNA of the CDR3 is TGTGCCAGCTCACCAGCGCCTAGCGGGGTAGGCTCCTACGAGCAGTACTTC. Protein: CASSPAPSGVGSYEQYF.

As to this clone: One end of the junction varies from germline; a read error may be responsible. The V and J genes are TRBV4-2 and TRBJ2-3, with 9 bases matching TRBD2. Per germline, CDR1 LGHNA and CDR2 YNFKEQ. The CDR3 covers 16 residues. CDR3 sequence (DNA): TGTGCCAGCAGCCAAGAGGCGGCGGGGGGGCCAGAGACGCAGTATTTT. It yields the protein CASSQEAAGGPETQYF.

Only a few counts were recorded for this clone. This chain joins TRBV4-1 and TRBJ1-5, with TRBD1 as a possible D gene (6 bases). Germline assignment: CDR1 MGHRA and CDR2 YSYEKL. CDR3 size: 15 residues. V lost 7 bases to trimming and J lost 3 bases, with 16 bases between them. This CDR3 reads CASTLNSGDNQPQHF. For the CDR3, the DNA is TGCGCCAGCACTTTAAACTCAGGGGACAATCAGCCCCAGCATTTT.

This sequence joins TRBV1 and TRBJ2-3; TRBD1, the table's D call, lacks a check against the DNA. TRBV1 is described as a pseudogene. This CDR3 comprises 18 residues. CDR3 region: CTSSPSKSTGGAGDTQYF. The CDR3 region has the DNA TGCACCAGCAGCCCCTCGAAGTCGACAGGGGGCGCGGGAGATACGCAGTATTTT.

There are a few counts of this clone. The same CDR3 also results from other DNA sequences found in this sample. V gene TRBV7-2 combines with J gene TRBJ2-1; 11 bases line up with TRBD2. From germline, CDR1 is SGHTA and CDR2 FQGNSA. V was clipped by 1 base and J by 5 bases; unmatched bases: 1. The CDR3 consists of 15 residues. For the CDR3, the DNA is TGTGCCAGCAGCTTAGGACTAGCGGGAAACAATGAGCAGTTCTTC. Its translation is CASSLGLAGNNEQFF.

This clone was seen a handful of times. The rearrangement uses TRBV9 and TRBJ2-3; TRBD2 agrees at 9 bases. The CDR3 covers 17 residues. Germline assignment: CDR1 SGDLS and CDR2 YYNGEE. The junction had 6 bases not matched to a gene; V was cut back by 0 bases and J by 1 base. CDR3 protein: CASSVVGGGGRTDTQYF. CDR3 nucleotide sequence: TGTGCCAGCAGCGTAGTTGGCGGGGGGGGTCGCACAGATACGCAGTATTTT.